This T cell receptor beta chain appears in the sequencing data of a study of shared clonotypes between healthy human individuals. Across the whole study: Researchers assigned three CD4 naive, three CD4 memory, two CD8 naive and one CD8 memory plate to each donor.

As concerns this clone: Its target is unknown.

Germline CDR1 reads SQVTM; CDR2 reads ANQGSEA. This CDR3 comprises 12 residues. Study outcomes and limitations: Compared with memory subsets, naive subsets generally had larger estimated richness.

Sequenced by immunoSEQ multiplex PCR; TCRdb stores in-frame clones only, minus some. Found here are fewer than 1 million clones, approximately 97% of them singletons; the top ten hold around 0.21%. CD45RO-negative, CCR7-selected cells formed the naive CD8 fraction, which excluded terminally differentiated effector memory CD45RA+ cells. Source material: naive CD8+ T cells sorted from blood. The chain is built from TRBV29-1 and TRBJ2-1; 9 bases fit TRBD2. The receptor was isolated from a man aged 25 to 45 in good health. The CDR3: CSAGGAYNEQFF. CDR3 bases: TGCAGTGCGGGGGGGGCCTACAATGAGCAGTTCTTC.